The rows below give T cell receptor beta chains drawn from one sample of a study of blood T cell repertoires in COVID-19. Some clones are missing from TCRdb's copy, which holds only in-frame ones; the method was immunoSEQ multiplex PCR. The repertoire consists of about 220,000 clones, with roughly 82% occurring once and the leading ten covering 2% to 2.5%. Sequenced: peripheral blood. These receptors all stem from a man aged 35-49 years who had recovered from COVID-19. CDR3s include the opening cysteine and the closing phenylalanine or tryptophan. D genes are given only for firm matches. Size is stated for part of the rows, as once, few or many counts, or as a class when the clone is expanded.

v_call	j_call	clone_size	d_call	cdr3_aa	cdr3_nt
TRBV13	TRBJ1-4	-	-	CASSTRAGLNEKLFF	TGTGCCAGCAGCACTCGGGCAGGGTTGAATGAAAAACTGTTTTTT
TRBV15	TRBJ2-2	-	-	CATSLEYTGELFF	TGTGCCACCAGCTTGGAGTATACCGGGGAGCTGTTTTTT
TRBV5-4	TRBJ2-7	many	-	CASSSQRASSYEQYF	TGTGCCAGCAGCTCCCAGAGGGCGAGCTCCTACGAGCAGTACTTC
TRBV19	TRBJ2-1	once	TRBD2	CASSIVAGGPNEQFF	TGTGCCAGTAGTATTGTAGCGGGGGGGCCGAATGAGCAGTTCTTC
TRBV6-5	TRBJ2-1	-	-	CASSMTVSREQFF	TGTGCCAGCAGCATGACAGTTTCCCGTGAGCAGTTCTTC
TRBV24-1	TRBJ2-2	-	-	CATSQGMPGELFF	TGTGCCACCAGCCAGGGTATGCCCGGGGAGCTGTTTTTT
TRBV2	TRBJ2-7	-	TRBD2	CASGRTSGVPEQYF	TGTGCCAGCGGACGGACTAGCGGGGTACCCGAGCAGTACTTC
TRBV13	TRBJ2-7	-	-	CASSPGPQREQYF	TGTGCCAGCAGTCCCGGTCCCCAGAGGGAGCAGTACTTC
TRBV6-2/TRBV6-3	TRBJ2-2	-	TRBD2	CASSYLAGGLGGELFF	TGTGCCAGCAGTTACCTGGCGGGAGGGCTCGGCGGGGAGCTGTTTTTT
TRBV9	TRBJ2-5	-	TRBD2	CASSARESGRGFRETQYF	TGTGCCAGCAGCGCCCGCGAAAGCGGGAGAGGGTTTCGAGAGACCCAGTACTTC
TRBV6-5	TRBJ2-5	-	TRBD1	CASRGPGQGKETQYF	TGTGCCAGCAGGGGACCGGGACAGGGGAAAGAGACCCAGTACTTC
TRBV28	TRBJ1-5	-	-	CASSSQPQHF	TGTGCCAGCAGCTCGCAGCCCCAGCATTTT
TRBV12-5	TRBJ2-5	-	-	CASGRTGEETQYF	TGTGCTAGTGGTAGAACCGGGGAAGAGACCCAGTACTTC
TRBV4-1	TRBJ2-1	-	TRBD2	CASSQASSGRSSGEQFF	TGCGCCAGCAGCCAAGCTTCGAGCGGGAGGTCTAGCGGCGAGCAGTTCTTC
TRBV19	TRBJ1-5	-	-	CASSMLGAEDQPQHF	TGTGCCAGTAGTATGTTAGGGGCTGAGGATCAGCCCCAGCATTTT
TRBV27	TRBJ2-7	-	-	CASSLVQGSGHEQYF	TGTGCCAGCAGTTTAGTACAGGGAAGTGGCCACGAGCAGTACTTC
TRBV29-1	TRBJ1-3	-	-	CSVQTGRLTRSGNTIYF	TGCAGCGTACAGACAGGCCGATTGACCCGCTCTGGAAACACCATATATTTT